A single sample is the source of the 9 T cell receptor beta chains below, sequenced in a study of T cell responses to AZD1222 COVID-19 vaccine. Only in-frame clones appear in the TCRdb table, and some are missing; sequencing was by immunoSEQ multiplex PCR. The table includes more than 85,000 clones, more than 75% detected once. The sample was peripheral blood, taken on day 0 of AZD1222 vaccination. These receptors came from an adult in good health.

V gene TRBV5-4 combines with J gene TRBJ2-1, with D perhaps matching TRBD1 (6 bases). Trimming stripped 3 bases from V and 5 bases from J, with 9 bases between. Germline CDR1 is SGHNT and CDR2 is YYREEE (reference sequence). CDR3 length: 13 residues. The CDR3 sequence is CASSWTANNEQFF. CDR3 DNA sequence: TGTGCCAGCAGCTGGACAGCTAACAATGAGCAGTTCTTC.

This rearrangement joins TRBV12-3 or TRBV12-4 to TRBJ1-1; no clear D gene. The length of the CDR3 is 11 residues. Between the trimmed V and J ends, which lost 6 bases and 5 bases, there was a span of 7 bases. The CDR3: CASRRRTEAFF. The CDR3 coding sequence is TGTGCCAGCAGGAGAAGAACTGAAGCTTTCTTT.

The V gene is TRBV6-1, the J gene TRBJ2-3, with D possibly TRBD2 on 5 matching bases. The V gene lost 1 base and the J gene lost 4 bases, with 9 bases spanning the gap. CDR1 MNHNS and CDR2 SASEGT come from the germline V gene. The CDR3 length is 14 residues. Written as DNA, the CDR3 is TGTGCCAGCAGTGAAGGGGCTAGCCCAGATACGCAGTATTTT. Translated, it gives CASSEGASPDTQYF.

The chain is built from TRBV5-1 and TRBJ1-1; TRBD1 is a possible D gene (6 bases). This CDR3 contains 15 residues. The germline V gene encodes CDR1 SGHRS and CDR2 YFSETQ. Trimming cost V 0 bases and J 7 bases, with 16 bases left between them. DNA of the CDR3: TGCGCCAGCAGCTTGGAAGGGGGTATGATCGGTGAAGCTTTCTTT. Its protein is CASSLEGGMIGEAFF.

The chain couples TRBV5-4 to TRBJ2-5, with 11 positions matching TRBD2. J was trimmed by 1 base and V by 6 bases; bases with no gene match: 11. This CDR3 is 17 amino acids long. Germline-derived CDR1 and CDR2 are SGHNT and YYREEE (reference sequence). In DNA, the CDR3 is TGTGCCAGCACCCCTAGGGCGGGACTAGCGGCCCAAGAGACCCAGTACTTC. Translated: CASTPRAGLAAQETQYF.

The J gene is TRBJ1-1, the V gene TRBV4-2; TRBD1 is a possible D gene (5 bases). V gave up 0 bases and J gave up 5 bases, with 16 bases separating them. Germline lookup yields CDR1 LGHNA and CDR2 YNFKEQ. The CDR3 has 16 residues. The CDR3 reads CASSQDLSGGRTEAFF. The CDR3 region has the DNA TGTGCCAGCAGCCAAGATCTTTCTGGGGGAAGGACTGAAGCTTTCTTT.

The V and J genes are TRBV28 and TRBJ2-1, with D perhaps matching TRBD2 (6 bases). The V gene lost 7 bases and the J gene lost 6 bases, with 10 bases spanning the gap. Germline CDR1 reads MDHEN; CDR2 reads SYDVKM. The CDR3 consists of 12 residues. The DNA of the CDR3 is TGTGCCAGCACCGTTAGCGGCAATGAGCAGTTCTTC. Residues: CASTVSGNEQFF.

The rearrangement joins TRBV5-4 to TRBJ2-3; D is undetermined. In germline, CDR1 is SGHNT, CDR2 YYREEE (reference sequence). The V end was cut by 6 bases, the J end by 2 bases, with 22 bases between. CDR3 length equals 17 residues. CDR3 in amino acids: CASTQRDKFVITDTQYF. CDR3 nucleotide sequence: TGTGCCAGCACCCAGCGAGACAAATTCGTCATCACAGATACGCAGTATTTT.

The V and J genes are TRBV2 and TRBJ1-2; D unclear. Germline-derived CDR1 and CDR2 are SNHLY and FYNNEI. Trimming left V 6 bases short and J 5 bases short, with 10 bases between. The CDR3 has 12 residues. CDR3 nucleotides: TGTGCCAGCAGGGAACCAGGATATGGCTACACCTTC. Its translation: CASREPGYGYTF.